These T cell receptor beta chains were read from a single sample in a study of blood T cells in healthy people across ages. TCRdb re-derived calls from the 5' RACE reads in MiXCR, one entry per CDR3 protein. The table shows some 940,000 distinct CDR3 sequences, with about 29% occurring only once. A further study also used this sample, focusing on T cells of mothers and their children.

Sequencing used blood. These receptors were collected from a woman aged 35 to 49 in good health. The CDR3 runs from the conserved cysteine through the conserved F or W. Each record gives: clone size, J gene, D gene, V gene, CDR3 DNA, CDR3 protein. The D gene is left open where the match is weak. A clone size is listed for some rows: how often the clone was seen (once, few, many), or a class if it is expanded.

>NA|TRBJ2-1|NA|TRBV5-1
TGCGCCAGCAGCTCGGCTTCGGAGGGGTTAGAATTCTACAATGAGCAGTTCTTC
CASSSASEGLEFYNEQFF
>NA|TRBJ2-3|TRBD2|TRBV5-4
TGTGCCAGCAGCTTGGTGCGGCGGGGGGGCAGCACAGATACGCAGTATTTT
CASSLVRRGGSTDTQYF
>many|TRBJ2-1|NA|TRBV11-2
TGTGCCAGCAGCTTAGTTCAGTCAGGGCCCTACAATGAGCAGTTCTTC
CASSLVQSGPYNEQFF
>NA|TRBJ2-3|TRBD2|TRBV20-1
TGCAGTGCTGAGCCGGGACTAGCGGGGGACTCCTTCACAGATACGCAGTATTTT
CSAEPGLAGDSFTDTQYF
>NA|TRBJ2-7|NA|TRBV5-5
TGTGGCAGCAGTTTAAACGCAGGGTCCTACGAGCAGTACTTC
CGSSLNAGSYEQYF
>NA|TRBJ2-1|TRBD2|TRBV7-2
TGTGCCAGCAGCTCCGCGGGACGACTAGCGGCCTATAACTACAATGAGCAGTTCTTC
CASSSAGRLAAYNYNEQFF
>NA|TRBJ2-7|NA|TRBV7-2
TGTGCCAGCAGTGGGCAGGCCGTCTACGAGCAGTACTTC
CASSGQAVYEQYF
>many|TRBJ2-7|TRBD1|TRBV28
TGTGCCAGCAGAAGTGAGGGGACAGGAAATCCCTACGAGCAGTACTTC
CASRSEGTGNPYEQYF
>few|TRBJ2-7|TRBD1|TRBV4-1
TGCGCCAGCAGCGCCACCGGGACAGCCACCTACGAGCAGTACTTC
CASSATGTATYEQYF
>NA|TRBJ1-1|NA|TRBV5-1
TGCGCCAGCAGCTCCGACACAAGCCTGAACACTGAAGCTTTCTTT
CASSSDTSLNTEAFF
>many|TRBJ2-7|TRBD2|TRBV29-1
TGCAGCGTTCAAGGTGGCGGGGGGAAGTCGGACTACGAGCAGTACTTC
CSVQGGGGKSDYEQYF
>once|TRBJ2-5|NA|TRBV5-1
TGCGCCAGCAGCTTGGGGGACGCTCGCCAAGAGACCCAGTACTTC
CASSLGDARQETQYF
>NA|TRBJ1-2|TRBD1|TRBV7-9
TGTGCCAGCAGCTTAGGGACAGGGTCCGATGGCTACACCTTC
CASSLGTGSDGYTF
>NA|TRBJ2-5|TRBD2|TRBV28
TGTGCCAGCAAGGGACTAGCAGGGGAGACCCAGTACTTC
CASKGLAGETQYF
>many|TRBJ2-3|TRBD2|TRBV6-5
TGTGCCAGCAGCTTAGCGGGGGGACTCACAGATACGCAGTATTTT
CASSLAGGLTDTQYF
>many|TRBJ2-7|TRBD1|TRBV20-1
TGCAGTGCTTCGGGGACAGGGTATACCTACGAGCAGTACTTC
CSASGTGYTYEQYF
>many|TRBJ2-1|NA|TRBV9
TGTGCCAGCAGCGTAGCCCCCAGGCTACACAACAATGAGCAGTTCTTC
CASSVAPRLHNNEQFF
>many|TRBJ1-2|NA|TRBV6-5
TGTGCCAGCAGTCAGGGTTACGATGGCTACACCTTC
CASSQGYDGYTF
>NA|TRBJ1-2|NA|TRBV30
TGTGCCTGGAGTGTAGGAGGGGCCGATGGCCACACCTTC
CAWSVGGADGHTF
>NA|TRBJ2-6|TRBD1|TRBV14
TGTGCCAGCAGGCCTTACAGGGGCGCTGGGGCCAACGTCCTGACTTTC
CASRPYRGAGANVLTF
>few|TRBJ2-7|TRBD1|TRBV18
TGTGCCAGCTCACCATCCCTTGGGACAGGGGTCTACGAGCAGTACTTC
CASSPSLGTGVYEQYF
>many|TRBJ2-7|TRBD1|TRBV19
TGTGCCAGTAGTATGGGTCAGGGGGCAACCTACGAGCAGTACTTC
CASSMGQGATYEQYF
>few|TRBJ2-2|NA|TRBV25-1
TGTGCCAGCAGTCGTCCGGGCACCGGGGAGCTGTTTTTT
CASSRPGTGELFF
>NA|TRBJ2-1|TRBD2|TRBV7-2
TGTGCCAGCAGGTTAAGACTAGCGGGGACGAATGAGCAGTTCTTC
CASRLRLAGTNEQFF
>once|TRBJ1-1|TRBD1|TRBV3-1
TGTGCCAGCAGCCAACGGGACAGGGGAGGAGGGATGAACACTGAAGCTTTCTTT
CASSQRDRGGGMNTEAFF
>NA|TRBJ2-7|TRBD2|TRBV7-9
TGTGCCAGCAGCCCGCCGGCTAGCGGGAGCCCCTCCTACGAGCAGTACTTC
CASSPPASGSPSYEQYF
>NA|TRBJ1-1|TRBD1|TRBV24-1
TGTGCCACCAGTGCAGGGGGAACCGCTGAAGCTTTCTTT
CATSAGGTAEAFF